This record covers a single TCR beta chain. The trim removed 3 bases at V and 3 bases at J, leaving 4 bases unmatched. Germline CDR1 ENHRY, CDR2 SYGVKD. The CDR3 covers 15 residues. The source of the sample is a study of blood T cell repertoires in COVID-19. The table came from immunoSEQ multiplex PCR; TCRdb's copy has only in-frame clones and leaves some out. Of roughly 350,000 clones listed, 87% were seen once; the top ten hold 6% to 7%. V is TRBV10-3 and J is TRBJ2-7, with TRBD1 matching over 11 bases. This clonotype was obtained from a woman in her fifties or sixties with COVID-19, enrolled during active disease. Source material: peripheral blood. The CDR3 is CAISDGQGALYEQYF. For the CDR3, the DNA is TGTGCCATCAGTGACGGACAGGGGGCCCTCTACGAGCAGTACTTC.